Below, one TCR beta chain is given with its context. Its specificity is unknown. This specimen comes from a study of graft-versus-host responses after intestinal transplantation. About the study: The whole recipient group had anti-thymocyte globulin induction followed by tacrolimus and steroids for roughly three years.

Whole-study results and caveats: Investigators detected GvH clones in recipient marrow, with some emerging earlier in ileum or blood.

This table comes from immunoSEQ multiplex PCR, and its TCRdb copy is limited to in-frame clones, with some not included. The sample has 80,000 to 90,000 clones, around 90% seen once. Germline CDR1 and CDR2: SGHTA and FQGNSA. The CDR3 covers 18 residues. V shed 5 bases and J 8 bases; nucleotides not matched to a gene: 23. Specimen: unstimulated CD4+ T cells sorted from spleen or lymph node cells, collected before intestinal transplant. This TCR was recovered from a human donor who received an intestinal transplant. The chain has TRBV7-2 and TRBJ2-5; 7 nucleotides align to TRBD2. The CDR3, as DNA: TGTGCCAGCAGCCCCCCCGGCAGCGGGGATAGCTCAAGTCGAACCCAGTACTTC. Its protein is CASSPPGSGDSSSRTQYF.